The 5 T cell receptor beta chains given below trace back to one sample, sequenced in a study of blood T cell repertoires in COVID-19. Generated by immunoSEQ multiplex PCR, the TCRdb table keeps only in-frame clones and is missing some. Among 150,000 to 180,000 clones listed, 65% to 90% were seen once. Material: peripheral blood. The receptors derive from a woman in her sixties with COVID-19, enrolled during active disease.

The chain carries TRBV7-2 and TRBJ2-1; 12 bases line up with TRBD2. The junction had 8 bases not matched to a gene; V was cut back by 5 bases and J by 9 bases. The CDR3 spans 15 residues. Germline CDR1 reads SGHTA; CDR2 reads FQGNSA. CDR3 amino acids: CASSPTSGRLGEQFF. The DNA for the CDR3 is TGTGCCAGCAGCCCAACTAGCGGGAGGTTAGGTGAGCAGTTCTTC.

This clone has only one observation. The chain links TRBV6-5 to TRBJ1-2; D is unclear. Germline V gene sequence: CDR1 MNHEY, CDR2 SVGAGI. The ends were cut back, 3 bases at V and 4 bases at J, with 9 bases in the middle. The CDR3 length is 13 residues. CDR3 sequence: CASSYQDSYGYTF. The CDR3 DNA is TGTGCCAGCAGTTATCAGGACTCCTATGGCTACACCTTC.

This chain uses TRBV12-5 with TRBJ1-3; a possible D gene is TRBD1 (5 bases). This CDR3 is built from 17 residues. V was pared by 1 base and J by 2 bases, with 15 bases between. The germline V gene has CDR1 LGHNT and CDR2 FRNRAP. CDR3: CASGLGQGSMAGNTIYF. The CDR3 DNA follows: TGTGCTAGTGGTTTGGGGCAGGGAAGTATGGCTGGAAACACCATATATTTT.

The chain has TRBV7-9 and TRBJ2-1, with D possibly being TRBD1 (6 bases). V lost 5 bases to trimming and J lost 6 bases, with 11 bases between them. The CDR3 consists of 13 residues. CDR1 is SEHNR, CDR2 FQNEAQ, per germline (reference sequence). CDR3 DNA sequence: TGTGCCAGCAGCCCCAGGGACATCAATGAGCAGTTCTTC. This encodes CASSPRDINEQFF.

The gene calls are TRBV9 and TRBJ1-5; 7 bases align to TRBD1. Germline V gene data show CDR1 as SGDLS and CDR2 as YYNGEE. Trimming cost V 0 bases and J 3 bases; bases outside gene matches: 3. CDR3 length: 15 residues. The CDR3 sequence is CASSVGQGSNQPQHF. The DNA for the CDR3 is TGTGCCAGCAGCGTAGGACAGGGATCCAATCAGCCCCAGCATTTT.